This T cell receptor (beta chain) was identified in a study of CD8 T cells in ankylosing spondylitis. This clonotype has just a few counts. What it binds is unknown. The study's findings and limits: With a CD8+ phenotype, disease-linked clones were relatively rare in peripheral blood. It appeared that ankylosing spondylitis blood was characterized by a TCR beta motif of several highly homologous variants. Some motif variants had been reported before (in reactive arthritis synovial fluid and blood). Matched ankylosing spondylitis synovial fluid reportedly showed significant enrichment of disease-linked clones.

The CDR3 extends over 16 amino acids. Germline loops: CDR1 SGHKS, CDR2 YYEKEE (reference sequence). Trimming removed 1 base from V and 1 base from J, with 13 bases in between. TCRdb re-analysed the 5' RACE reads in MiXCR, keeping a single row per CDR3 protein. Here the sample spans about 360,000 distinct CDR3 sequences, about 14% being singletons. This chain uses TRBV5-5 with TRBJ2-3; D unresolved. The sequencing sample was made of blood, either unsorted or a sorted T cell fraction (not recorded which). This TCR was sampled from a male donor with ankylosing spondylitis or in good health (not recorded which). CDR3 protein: CASSLSPGGRTDTQYF. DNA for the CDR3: TGTGCCAGCAGCTTGAGTCCGGGCGGACGCACAGATACGCAGTATTTT.